This T cell receptor beta chain was sequenced in a study of blood T cells in healthy people across ages. The overall study: Template switching picked up about one barcoded beta molecule for each two T cells.

This clonotype has a count of ten or more. Its specificity is not known. It was with a sample-barcoded 5' primer and a J-beta primer mix that a second PCR of about 6 to 12 cycles was run. From the 5' RACE reads, TCRdb called clonotypes with MiXCR, one entry per CDR3 protein. The top ten clones hold approximately 2% of a sample with about 2 million distinct CDR3 sequences, around 48% of them seen once. The V end lost 0 bases, the J end lost 0 bases, and 5 bases lay between the germline ends. There are 14 residues in the CDR3. Germline-derived CDR1 and CDR2 are SGDLS and YYNGEE. Study outcomes and limitations: Strongly correlated with naive T cell percentage was TCR beta diversity.

This TCR derives from a woman aged 40 to 49 in good health. The gene calls are TRBV9 and TRBJ2-3; D is unclear. Specimen: blood. The CDR3 coding sequence is TGTGCCAGCAGCGTAGTGGGGAGCACAGATACGCAGTATTTT. Its protein product is CASSVVGSTDTQYF.